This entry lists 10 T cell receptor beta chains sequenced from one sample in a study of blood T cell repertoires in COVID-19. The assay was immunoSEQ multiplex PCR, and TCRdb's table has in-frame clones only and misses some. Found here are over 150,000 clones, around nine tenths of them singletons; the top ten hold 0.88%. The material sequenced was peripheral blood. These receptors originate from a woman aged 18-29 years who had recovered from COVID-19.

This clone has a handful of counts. The CDR3 DNA sequence: TGTGCCAGTAGTATCCGACAGGGGTACGAGCAGTACGTC. Protein sequence: CASSIRQGYEQYV. The chain combines TRBV19 with TRBJ2-7; 8 bases align to TRBD1. CDR1 is LNHDA and CDR2 is SQIVND in the germline V gene (reference sequence). With 3 bases clipped from V and 4 bases from J, the junction kept 2 bases outside the gene matches. This CDR3 comprises 13 residues.

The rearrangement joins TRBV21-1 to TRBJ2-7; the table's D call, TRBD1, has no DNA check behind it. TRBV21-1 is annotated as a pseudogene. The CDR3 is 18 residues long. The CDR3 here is CASSKGPRQGPSTGEQYV. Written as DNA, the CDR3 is TGTGCCAGCAGCAAAGGGCCCCGACAGGGCCCCTCCACGGGCGAGCAGTACGTC.

The DNA for the CDR3 is TGTGCCAGCAGCTATAGAAGGTTGGGGGCGTACCCTGAAGCTTTCTTT. Its protein product is CASSYRRLGAYPEAFF. This rearrangement joins TRBV7-2 to TRBJ1-1, with D perhaps TRBD1 (6 bases). The germline V gene encodes CDR1 SGHTA and CDR2 FQGNSA. The germline V and J ends were trimmed by 4 bases and 6 bases, with 21 bases remaining between them. This CDR3 is built from 16 residues. Full variable domain (remainder filled in from reference TRBV7-2 and TRBJ1-1): GAGVSQSPSNKVTEKGKDVELRCDPISGHTALYWYRQSLGQGLEFLIYFQGNSAPDKSGLPSDRFSAERTGGSVSTLTIQRTQQEDSAVYLCASSYRRLGAYPEAFFGQGTRLTVV.

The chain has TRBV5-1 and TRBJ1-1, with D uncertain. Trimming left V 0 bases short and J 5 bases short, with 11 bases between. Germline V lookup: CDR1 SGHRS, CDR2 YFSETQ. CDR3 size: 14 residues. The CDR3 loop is CASSLAAARTEAFF. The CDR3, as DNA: TGCGCCAGCAGCTTGGCGGCCGCGAGGACTGAAGCTTTCTTT.

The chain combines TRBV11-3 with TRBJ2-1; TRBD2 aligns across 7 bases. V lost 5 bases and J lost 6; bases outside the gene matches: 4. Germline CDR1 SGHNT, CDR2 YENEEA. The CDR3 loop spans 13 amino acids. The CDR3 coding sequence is TGTGCCAGCAGCGACGGGACTACCAATGAGCAGTTCTTC. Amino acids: CASSDGTTNEQFF.

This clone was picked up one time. For the CDR3, the DNA is TGTGCCAGCAGCAGGCTCGGGAGCTATGGCTACACCTTC. Protein: CASSRLGSYGYTF. The J gene is TRBJ1-2, the V gene TRBV6-2 or TRBV6-3; D gene uncertain. There are 13 residues in the CDR3. V was shortened by 6 bases and J by 4 bases, with 12 bases between the two germline ends. Germline V gene sequence: CDR1 MNHEY, CDR2 SVGEGT.

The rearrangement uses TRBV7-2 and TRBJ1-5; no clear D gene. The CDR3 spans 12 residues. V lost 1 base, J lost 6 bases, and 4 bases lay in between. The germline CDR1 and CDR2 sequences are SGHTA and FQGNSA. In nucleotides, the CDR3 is TGTGCCAGCAGCTTAGACAGTCAGCCCCAGCATTTT. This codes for CASSLDSQPQHF.

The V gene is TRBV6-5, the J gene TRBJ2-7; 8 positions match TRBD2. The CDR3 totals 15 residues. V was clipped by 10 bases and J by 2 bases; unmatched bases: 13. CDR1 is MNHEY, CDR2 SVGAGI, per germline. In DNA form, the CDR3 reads TGTGCCACAGGTCAGGTGACTAGCGCAGCCTACGAGCAGTACGTC. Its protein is CATGQVTSAAYEQYV.

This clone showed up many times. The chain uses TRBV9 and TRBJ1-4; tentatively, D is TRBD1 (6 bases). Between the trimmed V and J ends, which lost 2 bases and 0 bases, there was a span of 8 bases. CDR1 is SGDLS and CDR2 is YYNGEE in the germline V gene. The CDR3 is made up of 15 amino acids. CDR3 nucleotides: TGTGCCAGCAGCGTGAGGGGGACAACTAATGAAAAACTGTTTTTT. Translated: CASSVRGTTNEKLFF. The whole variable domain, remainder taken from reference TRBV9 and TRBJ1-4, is DSGVTQTPKHLITATGQRVTLRCSPRSGDLSVYWYQQSLDQGLQFLIQYYNGEERAKGNILERFSAQQFPDLHSELNLSSLELGDSALYFCASSVRGTTNEKLFFGSGTQLSVL.

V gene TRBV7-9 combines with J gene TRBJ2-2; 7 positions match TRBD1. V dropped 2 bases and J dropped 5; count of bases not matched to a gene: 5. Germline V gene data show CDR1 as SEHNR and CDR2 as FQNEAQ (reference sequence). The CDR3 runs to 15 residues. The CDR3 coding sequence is TGTGCCAGCAGCTTAAGGGACAGCTATACCGGGGAGCTGTTTTTT. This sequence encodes CASSLRDSYTGELFF.